These 28 T cell receptor beta chains were sequenced from one sample in a study of CD8+ T cells in alopecia areata. Following extraction, RNA underwent reverse transcription to cDNA, which served as the sequencing template. Here immunoSEQ multiplex PCR was the method, and the copy in TCRdb shows in-frame clones only, minus some. The data hold some 180,000 clones, with more than 55% observed a single time. Source material: CD8+ T cells sorted from blood. Receptors originate from a human donor in good health.

The chain combines TRBV5-1 with TRBJ2-7, with D perhaps matching TRBD1 (7 bases). The CDR3 is 15 amino acids. Trimming removed 0 bases from V and 3 bases from J, with 13 bases in between. CDR1 is SGHRS and CDR2 is YFSETQ in the germline V gene. CDR3: CASSLESGGNYEQYF. As DNA, the CDR3 is TGCGCCAGCAGCTTGGAGTCAGGGGGGAACTACGAGCAGTACTTC.

CDR3 residues: CAARSRFNYEQYF. The CDR3 DNA is TGTGCCGCCCGATCAAGGTTTAACTACGAGCAGTACTTC. The chain links TRBV10-3 to TRBJ2-7; D is ambiguous. Trimming left V 11 bases short and J 3 bases short, with 17 bases between. In germline, CDR1 is ENHRY, CDR2 SYGVKD. The CDR3 runs 13 residues.

The chain is built from TRBV27 and TRBJ2-5, with TRBD2 as a possible D gene (5 bases). Per the germline V gene, CDR1 is MNHEY and CDR2 is SMNVEV (reference sequence). Trimming cost V 5 bases and J 0 bases, with 13 bases left between them. The CDR3 has 15 residues. Here the CDR3 reads CASSQLVGNQETQYF. CDR3 in DNA: TGTGCCAGCAGTCAACTAGTCGGAAACCAAGAGACCCAGTACTTC.

This clone was recorded a few times. For the CDR3, the DNA is TGTGCCAGCAGCTTACAGGGGAAATTCTCTGGGGCCAACGTCCTGACTTTC. The encoded protein is CASSLQGKFSGANVLTF. The chain joins TRBV13 to TRBJ2-6; D perhaps matches TRBD1 (6 bases). CDR1 is PRHDT and CDR2 is FYEKMQ in the germline V gene (reference sequence). There are 17 residues in the CDR3. V lost 2 bases and J 0 bases, leaving 11 bases between the germline ends.

This clone turned up a few times. The chain employs TRBV6-5 and TRBJ1-2; 8 positions match TRBD1. This CDR3 region has 15 residues. The germline gives CDR1 MNHEY, CDR2 SVGAGI. The junction had 7 bases not matched to a gene; V was cut back by 6 bases and J by 1 base. CDR3 protein: CASRGQVRDNYGYTF. The CDR3 DNA reads as TGTGCCAGCAGGGGACAGGTGCGGGATAACTATGGCTACACCTTC.

V usage is TRBV6-1 and J usage is TRBJ2-1, with 7 bases aligning to TRBD1. Trimming cost V 4 bases and J 4 bases; bases outside gene matches: 10. The CDR3 extends over 16 amino acids. Germline assignment: CDR1 MNHNS and CDR2 SASEGT. The DNA of the CDR3 is TGTGCCAGCAGTGCCTCTCCGGGACAGAGGTACAATGAGCAGTTCTTC. Protein sequence: CASSASPGQRYNEQFF.

The chain is built from TRBV6-1 and TRBJ1-2; D perhaps matches TRBD1 (6 bases). CDR3 length: 13 amino acids. Germline values: CDR1 MNHNS, CDR2 SASEGT. V was shortened by 5 bases and J by 5 bases, with 12 bases between the two germline ends. This CDR3 is CASSPNRVYGYTF. CDR3 sequence (DNA): TGTGCCAGCAGTCCTAACAGGGTATATGGCTACACCTTC.

This chain uses TRBV4-2 with TRBJ2-6; no reliable D call. The V and J ends lost 3 bases and 5 bases respectively, with 11 bases between them. From germline, CDR1 is LGHNA and CDR2 YNFKEQ. The CDR3 contains 15 residues. The CDR3 region has the DNA TGTGCCAGCAGCCAGTTGGATGAGAGGGCCAACGTCCTGACTTTC. Its translation: CASSQLDERANVLTF.

The chain employs TRBV10-3 and TRBJ2-7; 7 bases line up with TRBD1. This CDR3 spans 14 amino acids. Germline V lookup: CDR1 ENHRY, CDR2 SYGVKD. V shed 5 bases, J shed 5 bases, and the junction held 9 bases outside the gene matches. The CDR3 here is CAISQGVQFHEQYF. The CDR3 nucleotides read TGTGCCATCAGTCAGGGGGTACAGTTCCACGAGCAGTACTTC.

The chain carries TRBV6-5 and TRBJ1-2; 10 bases agree with TRBD1. J gave up 5 bases and V 5 bases, and 8 bases lay outside the gene matches. The CDR3 contains 15 residues. The germline CDR1 and CDR2 sequences are MNHEY and SVGAGI. CDR3 protein: CASSASGTGAYGYTF. For the CDR3, the DNA is TGTGCCAGCAGTGCCTCCGGGACAGGGGCTTATGGCTACACCTTC.

The chain joins TRBV27 to TRBJ2-7, with D possibly matching TRBD1 (5 bases). Trimming pared 3 bases from V and 4 bases from J, leaving 10 bases between. This CDR3 has 13 amino acids. Germline CDR1 is MNHEY and CDR2 is SMNVEV (reference sequence). This CDR3 is CASSLSRAYEQYF. CDR3 DNA sequence: TGTGCCAGCAGTTTGAGCAGGGCTTACGAGCAGTACTTC.

V and J are TRBV4-2 and TRBJ2-3, with 11 bases aligning to TRBD2. V shed 0 bases, J shed 3 bases, and the junction held 8 bases outside the gene matches. In germline, CDR1 is LGHNA, CDR2 YNFKEQ. This CDR3 spans 18 amino acids. The CDR3 nucleotides read TGTGCCAGCAGCCAAGATCCCCCTAGCGGGGGGAGAACAGATACGCAGTATTTT. Its translation: CASSQDPPSGGRTDTQYF.

The chain carries TRBV5-4 and TRBJ2-7; maybe TRBD2 (6 bases). This CDR3 region has 13 residues. Trimming stripped 4 bases from V and 3 bases from J, with 11 bases between. CDR1 is SGHNT, CDR2 YYREEE, per germline (reference sequence). As DNA, the CDR3 is TGTGCCAGCAGCCCCGGGACTTTCTACGAGCAGTACTTC. Amino acids: CASSPGTFYEQYF.

The chain uses TRBV2 and TRBJ2-7; TRBD1 aligns across 7 bases. The junction had 14 bases not matched to a gene; V was cut back by 7 bases and J by 2 bases. CDR1 and CDR2 (germline): SNHLY, FYNNEI. The CDR3 totals 16 residues. CDR3 loop: CASISRPGTATYEQYF. The CDR3 DNA follows: TGTGCCAGCATTTCCCGGCCCGGGACAGCCACCTACGAGCAGTACTTC.

The V and J genes are TRBV2 and TRBJ1-4; D uncertain. Trimming cost V 6 bases and J 3 bases, with 14 bases left between them. The germline V gene encodes CDR1 SNHLY and CDR2 FYNNEI. The CDR3 is 15 amino acids. CDR3 bases: TGTGCCAGCAGGGGAATTCTTTCAGCTAATGAAAAACTGTTTTTT. Residues: CASRGILSANEKLFF.

V usage is TRBV7-9 and J usage is TRBJ1-5; 7 bases agree with TRBD1. The V gene's germline CDR1 is SEHNR and CDR2 FQNEAQ (reference sequence). CDR3 length: 14 residues. Trimming took 5 bases from V and 5 from J; bases not matched to a gene: 6. The CDR3 sequence: CASSPTGEDQPQHF. DNA for the CDR3: TGTGCCAGCAGCCCAACAGGGGAGGATCAGCCCCAGCATTTT. The complete variable domain, with remaining parts taken from reference TRBV7-9 and TRBJ1-5, reads DTGVSQNPRHKITKRGQNVTFRCDPISEHNRLYWYRQTLGQGPEFLTYFQNEAQLEKSRLLSDRFSAERPKGSFSTLEIQRTEQGDSAMYLCASSPTGEDQPQHFGDGTRLSIL.

This clone was seen a few times. The chain is built from TRBV6-5 and TRBJ2-5, with a possible D match to TRBD1 (5 bases). Germline V gene lookup returns CDR1 MNHEY and CDR2 SVGAGI. CDR3 length equals 14 residues. V lost 5 bases to trimming and J lost 7 bases, with 17 bases between them. CDR3 residues: CASSGRGGAGTQYF. In nucleotides, the CDR3 is TGTGCCAGCAGTGGACGAGGTGGGGCAGGGACCCAGTACTTC.

CDR3 nucleotides: TGTGCCAGCAGCTTACGTGGGGACCGCACAGATACGCAGTATTTT. Translation gives CASSLRGDRTDTQYF. V gene TRBV7-3 combines with J gene TRBJ2-3; D might be TRBD1 or TRBD2, each matching 5 bases. The germline V and J ends were trimmed by 2 bases and 1 base, with 10 bases remaining between them. The CDR3 covers 15 residues. From germline, CDR1 is SGHTA and CDR2 FQGTGA.

The rearrangement uses TRBV6-4 and TRBJ2-5, with 7 bases matching TRBD2. This CDR3 is 15 amino acids long. Unmatched junction bases numbered 8, after V lost 5 bases and J lost 2 bases. The germline V gene has CDR1 MRHNA and CDR2 SNTAGT. CDR3 nucleotide sequence: TGTGCCAGCAGTACTCTGAGCGGGGATCAAGAGACCCAGTACTTC. It specifies CASSTLSGDQETQYF.

This clone was observed a few times. The chain recombines TRBV7-9 with TRBJ2-4; D remains unclear. Germline CDR1 reads SEHNR; CDR2 reads FQNEAQ (reference sequence). V lost 0 bases, J lost 6 bases, and 3 bases lay in between. The CDR3 contains 12 residues. The CDR3 sequence is CASSLAGNIQYF. DNA of the CDR3: TGTGCCAGCAGCTTAGCAGGAAACATTCAGTACTTC.

This chain joins TRBV29-1 and TRBJ1-2; TRBD1 might be the D (5 bases). Germline V gene lookup returns CDR1 SQVTM and CDR2 ANQGSEA. V shed 4 bases and J shed 7 bases, with 16 bases lying between them. The CDR3 extends over 13 amino acids. The CDR3 bases are TGCAGCGTTGTCCCACCAGGGAATACTGGCTACACCTTC. It encodes CSVVPPGNTGYTF.

The chain couples TRBV7-9 to TRBJ2-1; 10 positions agree with TRBD1. J was trimmed by 7 bases and V by 2 bases; bases with no gene match: 8. The CDR3 length is 16 residues. Germline CDR1 is SEHNR and CDR2 is FQNEAQ (reference sequence). CDR3 sequence reads: CASSLMTGGIGNEQFF. In DNA form, the CDR3 reads TGTGCCAGCAGCTTAATGACAGGGGGCATCGGGAATGAGCAGTTCTTC.

The sample holds a few counts of this clone. This chain connects TRBV2 to TRBJ1-1; 8 bases align to TRBD1. Trimming cost V 10 bases and J 1 base; bases outside gene matches: 2. This CDR3 has 12 residues. Germline values: CDR1 SNHLY, CDR2 FYNNEI. In DNA, the CDR3 is TGTGCCAAAGGGACAGGGAACACTGAAGCTTTCTTT. It yields the protein CAKGTGNTEAFF.

The chain employs TRBV10-2 and TRBJ1-1; D is possibly TRBD1 (5 bases). The CDR3 is 14 amino acids. V was pared by 1 base and J by 1 base, with 7 bases between. Germline-derived CDR1 and CDR2 are WSHSY and SAAADI. The CDR3 region is CASSEWGENTEAFF. DNA of the CDR3: TGCGCCAGCAGTGAGTGGGGCGAGAACACTGAAGCTTTCTTT.

This chain connects TRBV2 to TRBJ2-7; D uncertain. The V gene's germline CDR1 is SNHLY and CDR2 FYNNEI. V was clipped by 6 bases and J by 1 base, with 13 bases between them. The CDR3 runs to 14 residues. CDR3 nucleotides: TGTGCCAGCAGCGGTGTCCCCCTATCCTACGAGCAGTACTTC. It yields the protein CASSGVPLSYEQYF.

This clone appeared a few times. The chain has TRBV19 and TRBJ1-5, with D uncertain. Per the germline V gene, CDR1 is LNHDA and CDR2 is SQIVND (reference sequence). The V end was cut by 7 bases, the J end by 4 bases, with 8 bases between. This CDR3 has 12 amino acids. The CDR3 reads CASINGNQPQHF. CDR3 in DNA: TGTGCCAGTATAAACGGAAATCAGCCCCAGCATTTT.

The chain recombines TRBV6-1 with TRBJ2-3; 7 bases align to TRBD1. CDR3 length: 16 amino acids. Trimming removed 4 bases from V and 0 bases from J; junction bases left unmatched: 7. Per the germline V gene, CDR1 is MNHNS and CDR2 is SASEGT. In DNA, the CDR3 is TGTGCCAGCAGTGGACAGGGCCCTTCTAGCACAGATACGCAGTATTTT. Amino acids: CASSGQGPSSTDTQYF.

This clone came up a few times. This sequence joins TRBV19 and TRBJ1-2, with D unclear. The CDR3 is made up of 13 amino acids. CDR1 is LNHDA, CDR2 SQIVND, per germline (reference sequence). Trimming removed 3 bases from V and 1 base from J, with 6 bases in between. The CDR3 region is CASSMSDNYGYTF. CDR3 nucleotides: TGTGCCAGTAGTATGTCCGATAACTATGGCTACACCTTC. Full variable domain (missing parts from reference TRBV19 and TRBJ1-2): DGGITQSPKYLFRKEGQNVTLSCEQNLNHDAMYWYRQDPGQGLRLIYYSQIVNDFQKGDIAEGYSVSREKKESFPLTVTSAQKNPTAFYLCASSMSDNYGYTFGSGTRLTVV.